A selection of T cell receptor beta chains follows, all from one sample in a study of blood T cell repertoires in COVID-19. Produced via immunoSEQ multiplex PCR; TCRdb's table is partial and in-frame only. Of around 170,000 clones in the sample, approximately 80% were seen once. Material for sequencing was peripheral blood. The source is a human donor in a cohort sampled during active COVID-19. Each CDR3 is given without its conserved first and last residue. D genes are given only for firm matches.

j_gene,d_gene,v_gene,CDR3aa
TRBJ1-4,.,TRBV28,ASRDPRREEKLF
TRBJ2-2,.,TRBV5-1,ASSLDSYTGELF
TRBJ2-3,.,TRBV28,ASSSTTDTQY
TRBJ2-7,.,TRBV7-8,ASSLFIGSLSYEQY
TRBJ1-3,.,TRBV6-6,ASSNQLGDTGNTIY
TRBJ1-2,TRBD1,TRBV3-1/TRBV3-2,ASSRRQGHGYT
TRBJ2-3,TRBD2,TRBV10-1,ASSELAGTTDTQY
TRBJ2-7,TRBD2,TRBV2,ASSDSPGGYEQY
TRBJ2-4,.,TRBV5-1,ASSLAGSLAKNIQY
TRBJ1-2,.,TRBV28,ASSFEARGNYGYT
TRBJ2-7,TRBD2,TRBV28,ASRLGGRISYEQY
TRBJ2-2,TRBD1,TRBV11-2,ASSRQGAYTGELF
TRBJ1-4,TRBD1,TRBV3-1/TRBV3-2,ASNPTGPNEKLF
TRBJ2-7,.,TRBV21-1,ASRRYRGNYEQY
TRBJ2-7,TRBD2,TRBV6-6,ASIDSGTSNYEQY
TRBJ2-1,TRBD1,TRBV5-1,ASSWGTGRYNEQF
TRBJ2-4,TRBD2,TRBV7-9,ASSLLSGVPY
TRBJ2-7,TRBD2,TRBV25-1,ASSEVGGSRWQY
TRBJ2-2,.,TRBV5-1,ASSLRGFEAGELF
TRBJ2-1,.,TRBV14,ASKFGGSYNEQF
TRBJ2-3,TRBD2,TRBV7-2,ASSLDRGGTDTQY
TRBJ1-4,TRBD1,TRBV5-6,ASSLSGQGQNEKLF
TRBJ2-7,TRBD2,TRBV29-1,SAEASGYEQY
TRBJ1-1,TRBD1,TRBV3-1/TRBV3-2,ASSPRTGYAEAF
TRBJ1-5,TRBD1,TRBV25-1,ASSGQQGTHSNQPQH
TRBJ1-6,.,TRBV4-2,ASSQQGPNSPLH
TRBJ2-7,TRBD2,TRBV5-6,ASSPSGGSSYEQY
TRBJ2-7,.,TRBV2,ASHTGVGEQY
TRBJ2-7,TRBD2,TRBV4-1,ASSQDSPTSGSSYEQY
TRBJ1-2,.,TRBV10-3,AISDESTGNYGYT
TRBJ2-7,.,TRBV7-9,ASSLDPRGGEQY
TRBJ1-2,.,TRBV27,ASSLGAALNYGYT
TRBJ2-7,.,TRBV11-2,ASSLDRHSGESLGEQY
TRBJ1-1,TRBD1,TRBV5-1,ASSLAGTGTNTEAF
TRBJ1-2,TRBD1,TRBV7-9,ASSKRGTGEGYT
TRBJ1-2,.,TRBV15,ATSRDRTEFYYGYT
TRBJ1-2,.,TRBV20-1,TPPFNYGYT
TRBJ2-7,.,TRBV7-8,ASSRDSAYEQY